A selection of T cell receptor beta chains follows, all from one sample in a study of cytomegalovirus exposure and HLA in healthy donors. Profiled with immunoSEQ multiplex PCR; TCRdb holds only in-frame clones, not every one. This sample yields approximately 150,000 clones, of which about two thirds are seen a single time; 1.5% to 2% belongs to the top ten. The sequenced material came from PBMCs. These receptors all come from a woman between 18 and 29 years old in good health and CMV-seronegative. CDR3s include the opening cysteine and the closing phenylalanine or tryptophan. A D gene is named only where the DNA matches it firmly. Size is stated for part of the rows, as once, few or many counts, or as a class when the clone is expanded.

TRBJ1-5 | - | TRBV28 | - | CASLPGGPNQPQHF | TGTGCCAGCCTTCCGGGGGGCCCCAATCAGCCCCAGCATTTT
TRBJ2-1 | - | TRBV25-1 | - | CASSFTSGEQFF | TGTGCCAGCAGTTTTACTAGTGGGGAGCAGTTCTTC
TRBJ2-2 | - | TRBV15 | many | CATSSTGTGELFF | TGTGCCACCAGCAGTACAGGGACCGGGGAGCTGTTTTTT
TRBJ1-2 | TRBD1 | TRBV5-4 | few | CASSWTGAHSGTF | TGTGCCAGCAGTTGGACAGGGGCCCACTCCGGCACCTTC
TRBJ2-4 | TRBD1 | TRBV15 | - | CATSRVRGTGLAKNIQYF | TGTGCCACCAGCAGAGTTCGCGGGACAGGGCTAGCCAAAAACATTCAGTACTTC
TRBJ1-1 | - | TRBV5-1 | few | CASSDPLEDTEAFF | TGCGCCAGCAGCGACCCTCTAGAGGACACTGAAGCTTTCTTT
TRBJ1-5 | TRBD1 | TRBV4-3 | once | CASSQDRDRGFSNQPQHF | TGCGCCAGCAGCCAAGACCGGGACAGGGGTTTTAGCAATCAGCCCCAGCATTTT
TRBJ1-5 | TRBD1 | TRBV27 | once | CASSLKGTDGNQPQHF | TGTGCCAGCAGTTTAAAAGGGACAGATGGCAATCAGCCCCAGCATTTT
TRBJ2-5 | - | TRBV5-1 | once | CASRRGLKETQYF | TGCGCCAGCCGGCGGGGACTGAAAGAGACCCAGTACTTC
TRBJ1-1 | - | TRBV7-9 | - | CASSVSHRAVGTEAFF | TGTGCCAGCAGCGTGTCCCACAGGGCGGTGGGCACTGAAGCTTTCTTT
TRBJ1-5 | - | TRBV27 | - | CASSSLTGSNQPQHF | TGTGCCAGCAGTTCGTTGACAGGTAGCAATCAGCCCCAGCATTTT
TRBJ1-1 | TRBD1 | TRBV19 | - | CASSIGQEMNTEAFF | TGTGCCAGTAGTATCGGACAGGAGATGAACACTGAAGCTTTCTTT
TRBJ2-7 | - | TRBV9 | - | CASSVEWATYEQYF | TGTGCCAGCAGCGTAGAGTGGGCCACCTACGAGCAGTACTTC
TRBJ2-3 | TRBD1 | TRBV5-1 | - | CASSFQGATDTQYF | TGCGCCAGCAGCTTTCAGGGGGCAACAGATACGCAGTATTTT
TRBJ2-1 | - | TRBV7-2 | once | CASSSERNNEQFF | TGTGCCAGCAGCTCAGAGCGGAACAATGAGCAGTTCTTC
TRBJ1-5 | - | TRBV6-6 | few | CASSYSENQPQHF | TGTGCCAGCAGTTACAGCGAGAATCAGCCCCAGCATTTT
TRBJ1-1 | - | TRBV5-1 | - | CASSLTGLNTEAFF | TGCGCCAGCAGCTTAACAGGATTGAACACTGAAGCTTTCTTT
TRBJ1-1 | - | TRBV30 | - | CAWMPWTVNTEAFF | TGTGCCTGGATGCCTTGGACTGTGAACACTGAAGCTTTCTTT
TRBJ1-1 | TRBD1 | TRBV5-1 | - | CASSSGTGGTEAFF | TGCGCCAGCAGCTCCGGGACAGGGGGGACTGAAGCTTTCTTT
TRBJ2-1 | TRBD1 | TRBV2 | - | CASSLGTESYNEQFF | TGTGCCAGCAGCCTCGGGACAGAGTCCTACAATGAGCAGTTCTTC
TRBJ2-1 | TRBD2 | TRBV4-1 | few | CASSQEYGGGANEQFF | TGCGCCAGCAGCCAAGAATACGGCGGGGGGGCCAATGAGCAGTTCTTC
TRBJ1-4 | TRBD1 | TRBV7-2 | - | CASSRDREEKLFF | TGTGCCAGCAGCAGGGACAGGGAGGAAAAACTGTTTTTT
TRBJ2-5 | TRBD2 | TRBV2 | - | CASSDTGGPQETQYF | TGTGCCAGCAGTGATACGGGGGGGCCCCAAGAGACCCAGTACTTC
TRBJ1-3 | - | TRBV29-1 | - | CSVEHGNTIYF | TGCAGCGTTGAACATGGAAACACCATATATTTT
TRBJ2-3 | TRBD2 | TRBV5-4 | - | CASKIAGGLQYF | TGTGCCAGCAAAATAGCGGGGGGGTTGCAGTATTTT
TRBJ1-1 | TRBD1 | TRBV5-4 | - | CASSRGGADTEAFF | TGTGCCAGCAGCCGAGGGGGCGCAGACACTGAAGCTTTCTTT
TRBJ2-3 | TRBD2 | TRBV11-1 | once | CASRVGTSGGTDTQYF | TGTGCCAGCAGGGTGGGGACTAGCGGAGGCACAGATACGCAGTATTTT
TRBJ1-3 | - | TRBV9 | few | CASSVEDGHSGNTIYF | TGTGCCAGCAGCGTGGAAGACGGACACTCTGGAAACACCATATATTTT
TRBJ1-1 | - | TRBV13 | - | CATTGGWGEAFF | TGTGCCACCACGGGGGGCTGGGGTGAAGCTTTCTTT
TRBJ1-2 | - | TRBV19 | once | CASSIEKGVGIYTF | TGTGCCAGTAGTATAGAAAAGGGGGTGGGAATCTACACCTTC
TRBJ2-5 | - | TRBV11-3 | once | CASSTAPSGETQYF | TGTGCCAGCAGCACCGCTCCCTCGGGGGAGACCCAGTACTTC
TRBJ1-1 | - | TRBV19 | - | CASSRSGVITEAFF | TGTGCCAGTAGTAGGTCGGGGGTGATCACTGAAGCTTTCTTT
TRBJ2-3 | - | TRBV6-1 | - | CASRDNQLDTQYF | TGTGCCAGCAGAGACAATCAACTAGATACGCAGTATTTT
TRBJ1-3 | - | TRBV5-5 | - | CASSPGWVSSGNTIYF | TGTGCCAGCAGCCCAGGTTGGGTTAGCTCTGGAAACACCATATATTTT
TRBJ2-1 | TRBD1 | TRBV5-1 | - | CASSWGQGNNEQFF | TGCGCCAGCAGCTGGGGACAGGGGAACAATGAGCAGTTCTTC
TRBJ1-4 | - | TRBV18 | - | CASSPYGSKVEKLFF | TGTGCCAGCTCACCATATGGGAGTAAAGTAGAAAAACTGTTTTTT
TRBJ2-3 | - | TRBV2 | - | CASSEQEHTDTQYF | TGTGCCAGCAGTGAACAGGAACACACAGATACGCAGTATTTT
TRBJ2-1 | - | TRBV5-6 | - | CASSKAGYSFDEQFF | TGTGCCAGCAGCAAGGCGGGGTACAGCTTCGATGAGCAGTTCTTC
TRBJ2-5 | TRBD1 | TRBV7-2 | few | CASSLSGQGAWETQYF | TGTGCCAGCAGCTTGTCCGGACAGGGGGCGTGGGAGACCCAGTACTTC
TRBJ2-1 | TRBD2 | TRBV7-2 | - | CASSLGGGLVVNEQFF | TGTGCCAGCAGCTTAGGTGGGGGACTAGTAGTCAATGAGCAGTTCTTC
TRBJ2-7 | TRBD2 | TRBV6-1 | once | CASSGQRGVYEQYF | TGTGCCAGCAGTGGACAGCGGGGGGTTTACGAGCAGTACTTC
TRBJ2-7 | - | TRBV4-3 | - | CASSQANLREGGEQYF | TGCGCCAGCAGCCAAGCGAATTTAAGGGAGGGGGGCGAGCAGTACTTC
TRBJ2-7 | - | TRBV19 | few | CASSTYSYEQYF | TGTGCCAGTAGTACCTATTCCTACGAGCAGTACTTC
TRBJ2-3 | TRBD1 | TRBV19 | - | CASSWDRITDTQYF | TGTGCCAGTAGTTGGGACAGGATCACAGATACGCAGTATTTT
TRBJ1-2 | TRBD1 | TRBV9 | - | CASSAWGQGNGYTF | TGTGCCAGCAGCGCTTGGGGACAGGGGAATGGCTACACCTTC
TRBJ1-1 | - | TRBV18 | once | CASSEQDNLNTEAFF | TGTGCCAGCTCAGAACAGGACAACTTGAACACTGAAGCTTTCTTT
TRBJ2-5 | - | TRBV6-5 | - | CASSSTTGLKTQYF | TGTGCCAGCAGTTCGACGACGGGGTTGAAGACCCAGTACTTC
TRBJ2-3 | - | TRBV7-2 | - | CASSSPGADTQYF | TGTGCCAGCAGCTCCCCGGGGGCAGATACGCAGTATTTT
TRBJ2-2 | TRBD1 | TRBV25-1 | - | CASSDSAGGSTGELFF | TGTGCCAGCAGTGATTCGGCAGGGGGCTCCACCGGGGAGCTGTTTTTT
TRBJ1-5 | - | TRBV4-2 | - | CASSHNPGDNQPQHF | TGTGCCAGCAGCCATAATCCAGGGGACAATCAGCCCCAGCATTTT
TRBJ2-1 | TRBD1 | TRBV11-3 | - | CASSYPDRGNNEQFF | TGTGCCAGCAGCTACCCCGACAGGGGGAACAATGAGCAGTTCTTC
TRBJ1-1 | - | TRBV10-1 | few | CASSRGSAEAFF | TGCGCCAGCAGTCGGGGATCTGCTGAAGCTTTCTTT
TRBJ2-1 | TRBD1 | TRBV5-1 | - | CASSFDRAGYNEQFF | TGCGCCAGCAGCTTCGACAGGGCGGGCTACAATGAGCAGTTCTTC
TRBJ1-1 | TRBD1 | TRBV18 | - | CASSPSEGAQAFF | TGTGCCAGCTCACCATCGGAGGGGGCTCAAGCTTTCTTT
TRBJ2-1 | TRBD2 | TRBV7-2 | - | CASSPGTKLLNEQFF | TGTGCCAGCAGCCCCGGGACTAAGCTCTTGAATGAGCAGTTCTTC
TRBJ2-1 | - | TRBV30 | - | CAWSGWGSGEQFF | TGTGCCTGGAGTGGGTGGGGTAGCGGTGAGCAGTTCTTC
TRBJ1-2 | TRBD1 | TRBV28 | - | CASSLSGTGGRGYTF | TGTGCCAGCAGTTTGTCCGGGACAGGGGGACGGGGCTACACCTTC
TRBJ1-5 | - | TRBV14 | once | CASSQNSDQPQHF | TGTGCCAGCAGCCAGAATTCGGATCAGCCCCAGCATTTT
TRBJ2-2 | - | TRBV11-2 | - | CASSLDAGELFF | TGTGCCAGCAGCTTAGACGCCGGGGAGCTGTTTTTT